The 24 T cell receptor beta chains reported below all come from one sample, sequenced in a study of T cell changes during pregnancy in multiple sclerosis. Some clones are missing from TCRdb's copy, which holds only in-frame ones; the method was immunoSEQ multiplex PCR. The data hold some 50,000 clones, with roughly 94% observed a single time. This material consisted of CD8+ T cells from peripheral blood mononuclear cells, taken in the first trimester of pregnancy. These receptors all stem from a female donor with multiple sclerosis, enrolled in a pregnancy study.

V and J are TRBV15 and TRBJ2-1; perhaps TRBD2 as D (6 bases). V was pared by 0 bases and J by 6 bases, with 18 bases between. The CDR3 covers 17 residues. CDR1 and CDR2 (germline): LNHNV, YYDKDF (reference sequence). CDR3 loop: CATSRDKAQLARNEQFF. In DNA form, the CDR3 reads TGTGCCACCAGCAGAGATAAAGCGCAGCTAGCGCGCAATGAGCAGTTCTTC.

This chain links TRBV6-4 with TRBJ2-1, with 9 bases aligning to TRBD2. This CDR3 comprises 16 residues. Trimming took 3 bases from V and 2 from J; bases not matched to a gene: 5. The germline gives CDR1 MRHNA, CDR2 SNTAGT. The CDR3 DNA sequence: TGTGCCAGCAGTGATTTAGCGGGGGCCACCTACAATGAGCAGTTCTTC. Protein: CASSDLAGATYNEQFF.

In this sample, this clone turned up once. The genes are TRBV19 and TRBJ2-1; 8 bases are a match to TRBD1. CDR1 LNHDA and CDR2 SQIVND come from the germline V gene (reference sequence). The V gene end was trimmed by 5 bases and the J gene end by 7 bases; junction bases not matched to a gene: 10. CDR3 length: 15 amino acids. CDR3 region: CASSRSGGVFNEQFF. The DNA of the CDR3 is TGTGCCAGTAGTCGGTCAGGGGGCGTTTTTAATGAGCAGTTCTTC.

The gene calls are TRBV11-1 and TRBJ1-1; D ambiguous. The CDR3 length is 14 residues. V lost 1 base and J 7 bases, leaving 13 bases between the germline ends. The V gene's germline CDR1 is SGHAT and CDR2 FQDESV (reference sequence). The CDR3 DNA sequence: TGTGCCAGCAGCTTAGTGTCGGGGTGGGATGAAGCTTTCTTT. It encodes CASSLVSGWDEAFF.

The J gene is TRBJ1-3, the V gene TRBV30, with a possible D match to TRBD1 (6 bases). The V gene lost 2 bases and the J gene lost 6 bases, with 14 bases spanning the gap. The germline V gene encodes CDR1 GTSNPN and CDR2 SVGIG (reference sequence). There are 14 residues in the CDR3. The CDR3 DNA is TGTGCCTGGAGTATCTCTATGGGGGCAAACACCATATATTTT. Its translation is CAWSISMGANTIYF.

This chain connects TRBV4-1 to TRBJ2-7, with a weak D call TRBD2 (6 bases). Trimming pared 1 base from V and 6 bases from J, leaving 13 bases between. Looked up from germline, CDR1 is MGHRA and CDR2 is YSYEKL. The CDR3 has 14 residues. CDR3 DNA: TGCGCCAGCAGCCAAGGCAAACTAGCCGGCGAGCAGTACTTC. Residues: CASSQGKLAGEQYF.

The J gene is TRBJ1-3, the V gene TRBV19; 7 nucleotides line up with TRBD1. Germline values: CDR1 LNHDA, CDR2 SQIVND (reference sequence). CDR3 size: 15 residues. The CDR3 is CVGRGQRGSGNTIYF. Here the CDR3 DNA reads TGTGTCGGGAGGGGACAGAGAGGTTCTGGAAACACCATATATTTT.

V is TRBV25-1 and J is TRBJ2-5; D possibly corresponds to TRBD1 (5 bases). V shed 7 bases and J shed 5 bases, with 11 bases lying between them. The length of the CDR3 is 12 residues. The germline V gene has CDR1 MGHDK and CDR2 SYGVNS. CDR3 coding DNA: TGTGCCAGCAATCAGGGCGTGGAGACCCAGTACTTC. Translating gives CASNQGVETQYF.

The V gene is TRBV5-1, the J gene TRBJ2-3, with a weak D call TRBD2 (6 bases). Per the germline V gene, CDR1 is SGHRS and CDR2 is YFSETQ. The ends were cut back, 2 bases at V and 2 bases at J, with 21 bases in the middle. This CDR3 comprises 18 residues. CDR3 residues: CASSLWGRASESTDTQYF. CDR3 DNA: TGCGCCAGCAGCTTATGGGGTAGGGCTAGCGAATCCACAGATACGCAGTATTTT. The whole variable domain, remainder taken from reference TRBV5-1 and TRBJ2-3, is KAGVTQTPRYLIKTRGQQVTLSCSPISGHRSVSWYQQTPGQGLQFLFEYFSETQRNKGNFPGRFSGRQFSNSRSEMNVSTLELGDSALYLCASSLWGRASESTDTQYFGPGTRLTVL.

The rearrangement joins TRBV10-1 to TRBJ2-7, with TRBD2 as a possible D gene (5 bases). This CDR3 spans 14 amino acids. CDR1 and CDR2 from the germline V gene are WNHNN and SYGVQD (reference sequence). V was clipped by 4 bases and J by 3 bases, with 13 bases between them. CDR3 loop: CASSATGFFYEQYF. As DNA, the CDR3 is TGCGCCAGCAGTGCGACGGGGTTCTTCTACGAGCAGTACTTC.

This chain uses TRBV27 with TRBJ2-7, with D perhaps TRBD2 (6 bases). The germline V gene has CDR1 MNHEY and CDR2 SMNVEV (reference sequence). V was shortened by 3 bases and J by 5 bases, with 17 bases between the two germline ends. This CDR3 is built from 15 residues. CDR3 region: CASSLGGKVGDEQYF. The CDR3 DNA reads TGTGCCAGCAGTTTGGGGGGTAAGGTGGGCGACGAGCAGTACTTC.

The chain is built from TRBV4-1 and TRBJ2-3, with 9 bases identical to TRBD1. The length of the CDR3 is 18 residues. Trimming took 4 bases from V and 2 from J; bases not matched to a gene: 13. Germline values: CDR1 MGHRA, CDR2 YSYEKL. The CDR3 DNA is TGCGCCAGCAGCCCCCCGGGACAGGGTATCCCTATCACAGATACGCAGTATTTT. Encoded protein: CASSPPGQGIPITDTQYF.

This chain uses TRBV25-1 with TRBJ1-2, with D perhaps TRBD1 (5 bases). Trimming removed 6 bases from V and 1 base from J, with 15 bases in between. CDR1 and CDR2 from the germline V gene are MGHDK and SYGVNS. The CDR3 runs to 15 residues. CDR3 protein: CASSPPGWGNYGYTF. In DNA form, the CDR3 reads TGTGCCAGCAGCCCCCCAGGGTGGGGTAACTATGGCTACACCTTC.

The rearrangement uses TRBV18 and TRBJ2-1; D gene uncertain. The CDR3 extends over 15 amino acids. Germline CDR1 and CDR2: KGHSH and LQKENI. Trimming shortened V by 3 bases and J by 1 base, and 10 bases separated the two germline ends. The CDR3 sequence: CASSPVTESYNEQFF. DNA for the CDR3: TGTGCCAGCTCACCCGTGACGGAGTCCTACAATGAGCAGTTCTTC.

The rearrangement joins TRBV5-1 to TRBJ2-1, with 9 bases lining up with TRBD2. CDR3 size: 18 residues. Germline V gene sequence: CDR1 SGHRS, CDR2 YFSETQ. The junction had 11 bases not matched to a gene; V was cut back by 0 bases and J by 4 bases. The CDR3 bases are TGCGCCAGCAGCTTGGAGGGGCGACTAGCGGCCCCATACAATGAGCAGTTCTTC. Encoded protein: CASSLEGRLAAPYNEQFF.

V usage is TRBV19 and J usage is TRBJ1-1; 9 bases are shared with TRBD1. Germline loops: CDR1 LNHDA, CDR2 SQIVND (reference sequence). This CDR3 is built from 14 residues. V lost 4 bases to trimming and J lost 4 bases; unmatched junction nucleotides: 4. CDR3 DNA sequence: TGTGCCAGTAGTACAGGGACAGGGAGCACTGAAGCTTTCTTT. It encodes CASSTGTGSTEAFF.

This chain uses TRBV6-5 with TRBJ2-7, with TRBD2 matching over 10 bases. The V and J ends lost 8 bases and 2 bases, in that order; junction bases with no gene match: 6. There are 14 residues in the CDR3. Germline V lookup: CDR1 MNHEY, CDR2 SVGAGI. Here the CDR3 DNA reads TGTGCCAGCGCGCTAGCGGGAGACACCTACGAGCAGTACTTC. Its translation: CASALAGDTYEQYF.

This chain joins TRBV19 and TRBJ1-1; TRBD1 agrees at 8 bases. V lost 6 bases and J lost 6; bases outside the gene matches: 18. The CDR3 extends over 17 amino acids. Germline V lookup: CDR1 LNHDA, CDR2 SQIVND (reference sequence). The CDR3 DNA reads as TGTGCCAGTAGGGCAACAGGGGGTGGGCGCGTCGGCCCTGAAGCTTTCTTT. Translation gives CASRATGGGRVGPEAFF. Combining the CDR3 with reference TRBV19 and TRBJ1-1 gives the whole variable domain DGGITQSPKYLFRKEGQNVTLSCEQNLNHDAMYWYRQDPGQGLRLIYYSQIVNDFQKGDIAEGYSVSREKKESFPLTVTSAQKNPTAFYLCASRATGGGRVGPEAFFGQGTRLTVV.

The V call is TRBV4-3, the J call TRBJ2-2; TRBD2 matches at 9 bases. V shed 1 base and J 6 bases; nucleotides not matched to a gene: 6. CDR3 length: 16 amino acids. Germline V CDR1 and CDR2: LGHNA, YSLEER. CDR3 in DNA: TGCGCCAGCAGCCAAGCGCTAGCGGGAAAGGCCGGGGAGCTGTTTTTT. Translated: CASSQALAGKAGELFF.

This chain links TRBV11-2 with TRBJ2-7; 10 bases are a match to TRBD2. Looked up from germline, CDR1 is SGHAT and CDR2 is FQNNGV. With 5 bases clipped from V and 0 bases from J, the junction kept 4 bases outside the gene matches. The CDR3 covers 15 residues. The CDR3 loop reads CASSLSGGSSYEQYF. In DNA form, the CDR3 reads TGTGCCAGCAGCCTTAGCGGGGGGAGCTCCTACGAGCAGTACTTC.

The rearrangement links TRBV6-5 to TRBJ1-5; D remains unclear. V was shortened by 2 bases and J by 2 bases, with 10 bases between the two germline ends. This CDR3 region has 15 residues. The germline V gene encodes CDR1 MNHEY and CDR2 SVGAGI. CDR3 sequence (DNA): TGTGCCAGCAGTTACACCTTTGAGCGCAATCAGCCCCAGCATTTT. Its protein is CASSYTFERNQPQHF.

The V gene is TRBV27, the J gene TRBJ2-3, with 8 positions matching TRBD2. Germline V gene data show CDR1 as MNHEY and CDR2 as SMNVEV (reference sequence). The CDR3 spans 15 residues. Losses at the gene ends were 3 bases for V and 7 bases for J; bases not matched to a gene: 9. Here the CDR3 reads CASSFGSGSSNTQYF. The DNA for the CDR3 is TGTGCCAGCAGTTTTGGGAGCGGGAGTTCCAATACGCAGTATTTT.

This clone has only one observation. The CDR3 DNA reads as TGTGCCAGCAGTTTCGGACAGGGTGGGAGATACGAGCAGTACTTC. Amino acid sequence: CASSFGQGGRYEQYF. The V gene is TRBV27, the J gene TRBJ2-7, with 8 nucleotides matching TRBD1. The CDR3 spans 15 residues. Trimming took 3 bases from V and 4 from J; bases not matched to a gene: 8. CDR1 MNHEY and CDR2 SMNVEV come from the germline V gene (reference sequence).

The genes are TRBV7-9 and TRBJ2-1, with 11 positions matching TRBD2. V trimming: 2 bases; J trimming: 7 bases; junction bases outside the gene matches: 10. The germline CDR1 and CDR2 sequences are SEHNR and FQNEAQ (reference sequence). The CDR3 is made up of 17 amino acids. CDR3 loop: CASSLINSGRAWNEQFF. The CDR3 bases are TGTGCCAGCAGCTTAATTAATAGCGGGAGGGCCTGGAATGAGCAGTTCTTC.